This TCR beta chain was obtained from a study of Siglec-9 on CD8 T cells in melanoma. CDR3 length: 15 residues. Germline V gene sequence: CDR1 MGHDK, CDR2 SYGVNS. After removal of 4 bases from V and 4 bases from J, the junction contained 8 bases not matched to a gene. The assay was immunoSEQ multiplex PCR, and TCRdb's table has in-frame clones only and misses some. The sample records about 36,000 clones, 80% to 85% being singletons. This clone appeared a few times. This chain connects TRBV25-1 to TRBJ1-1; 8 bases fit TRBD1. The receptor comes from a human donor in good health. Sequenced: Siglec-9- CD8+ T cells sorted from blood. For the CDR3, the DNA is TGTGCCAGCAGTGGAACGGGACAGGACTTCACTGAAGCTTTCTTT. Amino acids: CASSGTGQDFTEAFF.